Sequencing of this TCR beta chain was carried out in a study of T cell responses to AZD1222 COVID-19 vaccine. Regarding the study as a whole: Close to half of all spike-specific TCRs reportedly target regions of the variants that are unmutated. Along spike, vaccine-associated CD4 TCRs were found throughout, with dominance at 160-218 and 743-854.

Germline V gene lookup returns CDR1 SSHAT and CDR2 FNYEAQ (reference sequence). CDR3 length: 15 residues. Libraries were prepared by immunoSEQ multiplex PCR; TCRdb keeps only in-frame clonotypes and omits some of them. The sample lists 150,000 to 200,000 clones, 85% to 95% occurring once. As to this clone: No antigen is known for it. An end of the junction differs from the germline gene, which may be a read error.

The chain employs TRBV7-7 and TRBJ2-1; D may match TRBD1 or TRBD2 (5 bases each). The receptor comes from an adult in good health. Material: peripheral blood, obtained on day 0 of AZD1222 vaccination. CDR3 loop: CASSFLPGPYNEQFF. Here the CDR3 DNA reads TGTGCTAGCAGCTTCCTACCGGGACCCTACAATGAGCAGTTCTTC.